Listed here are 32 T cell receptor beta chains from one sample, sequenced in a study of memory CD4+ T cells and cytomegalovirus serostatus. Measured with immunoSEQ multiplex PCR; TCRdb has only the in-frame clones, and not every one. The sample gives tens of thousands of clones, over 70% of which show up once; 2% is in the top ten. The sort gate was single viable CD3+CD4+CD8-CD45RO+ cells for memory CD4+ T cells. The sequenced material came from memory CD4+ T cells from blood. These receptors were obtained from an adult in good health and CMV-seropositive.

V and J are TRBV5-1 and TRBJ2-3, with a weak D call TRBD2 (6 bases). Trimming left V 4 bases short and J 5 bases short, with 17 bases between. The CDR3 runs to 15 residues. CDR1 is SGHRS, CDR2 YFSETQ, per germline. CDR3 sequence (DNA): TGCGCCAGCAGCGGGACTCTCTCTAGGGGAGATACGCAGTATTTT. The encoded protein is CASSGTLSRGDTQYF.

CDR3 protein: CASSAYEGAGNTIYF. The CDR3 DNA sequence: TGTGCCAGCAGCGCCTACGAGGGGGCTGGAAACACCATATATTTT. The chain combines TRBV9 with TRBJ1-3; D may be TRBD1 (6 bases). Germline V lookup: CDR1 SGDLS, CDR2 YYNGEE. CDR3 size: 15 residues. V was clipped by 3 bases and J by 2 bases, with 12 bases between them.

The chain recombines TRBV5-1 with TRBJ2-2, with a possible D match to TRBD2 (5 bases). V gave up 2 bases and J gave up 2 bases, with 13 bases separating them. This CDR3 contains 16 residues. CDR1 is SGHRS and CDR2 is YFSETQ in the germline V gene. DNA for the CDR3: TGCGCCAGCAGCTTAGGGCACCGGGATAACACCGGGGAGCTGTTTTTT. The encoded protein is CASSLGHRDNTGELFF.

DNA for the CDR3: TGTGCCAGTAGTATCCGGACAGCGAGCAATCAGCCCCAGCATTTT. Residues: CASSIRTASNQPQHF. The V gene is TRBV19, the J gene TRBJ1-5, with D possibly TRBD1 on 6 matching bases. The V end lost 3 bases, the J end lost 1 base, and 10 bases lay between the germline ends. From germline, CDR1 is LNHDA and CDR2 SQIVND (reference sequence). The CDR3 runs to 15 residues.

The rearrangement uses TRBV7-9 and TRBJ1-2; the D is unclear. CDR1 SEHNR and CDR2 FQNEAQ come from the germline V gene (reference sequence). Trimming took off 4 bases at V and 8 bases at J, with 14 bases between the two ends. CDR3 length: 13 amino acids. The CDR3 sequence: CASSSNSGYGYTF. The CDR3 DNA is TGTGCCAGCAGCTCGAACTCGGGGTACGGCTACACCTTC.

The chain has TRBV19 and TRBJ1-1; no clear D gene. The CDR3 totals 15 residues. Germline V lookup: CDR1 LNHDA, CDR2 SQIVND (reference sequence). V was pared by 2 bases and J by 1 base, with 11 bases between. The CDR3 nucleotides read TGTGCCAGTAGTATAAAGTGGAGACAGAACACTGAAGCTTTCTTT. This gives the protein CASSIKWRQNTEAFF.

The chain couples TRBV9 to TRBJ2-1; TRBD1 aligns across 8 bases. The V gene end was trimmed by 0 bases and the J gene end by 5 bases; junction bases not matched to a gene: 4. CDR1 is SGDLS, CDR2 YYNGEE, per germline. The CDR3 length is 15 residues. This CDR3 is CASSVDGTGDNEQFF. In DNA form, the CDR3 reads TGTGCCAGCAGCGTAGACGGGACAGGCGACAATGAGCAGTTCTTC.

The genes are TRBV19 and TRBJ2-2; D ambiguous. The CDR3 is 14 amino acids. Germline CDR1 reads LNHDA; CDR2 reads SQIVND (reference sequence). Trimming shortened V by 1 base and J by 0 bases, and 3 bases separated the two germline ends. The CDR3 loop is CASSIGPNTGELFF. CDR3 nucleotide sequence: TGTGCCAGTAGTATAGGACCGAACACCGGGGAGCTGTTTTTT.

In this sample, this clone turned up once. CDR3 in DNA: TGCGCCAGCAGCCAAGAGGGAAAGGGGCCCAAAAACATTCAGTACTTC. Protein: CASSQEGKGPKNIQYF. The rearrangement links TRBV4-3 to TRBJ2-4, with D perhaps matching TRBD1 (5 bases). The CDR3 is 16 residues long. V dropped 0 bases and J dropped 2 bases, with 11 bases sitting between them. Per germline, CDR1 LGHNA and CDR2 YSLEER.

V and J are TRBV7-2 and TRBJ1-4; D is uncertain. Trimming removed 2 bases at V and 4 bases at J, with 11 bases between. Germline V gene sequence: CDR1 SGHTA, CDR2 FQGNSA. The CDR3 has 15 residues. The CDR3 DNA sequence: TGTGCCAGCAGCTTAACTGGTATCTATAATGAAAAACTGTTTTTT. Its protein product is CASSLTGIYNEKLFF.

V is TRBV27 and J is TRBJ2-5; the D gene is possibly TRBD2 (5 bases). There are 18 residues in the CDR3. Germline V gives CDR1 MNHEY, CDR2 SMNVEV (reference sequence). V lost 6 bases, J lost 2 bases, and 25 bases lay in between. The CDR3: CASSPGRPSQRGQETQYF. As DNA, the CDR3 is TGTGCCAGCAGCCCGGGAAGGCCCAGCCAAAGAGGTCAAGAGACCCAGTACTTC.

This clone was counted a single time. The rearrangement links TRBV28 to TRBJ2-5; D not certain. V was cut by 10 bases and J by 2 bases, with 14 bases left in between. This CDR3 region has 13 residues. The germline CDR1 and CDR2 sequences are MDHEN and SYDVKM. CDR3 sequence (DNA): TGTGCCACCCGCCCCCGGCAGCAAGAGACCCAGTACTTC. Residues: CATRPRQQETQYF. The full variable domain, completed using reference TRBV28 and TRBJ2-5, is DVKVTQSSRYLVKRTGEKVFLECVQDMDHENMFWYRQDPGLGLRLIYFSYDVKMKEKGDIPEGYSVSREKKERFSLILESASTNQTSMYLCATRPRQQETQYFGPGTRLLVL.

The CDR3 is CASSSSGTGGNGYTF. CDR3 bases: TGTGCCAGCAGTTCTTCCGGGACAGGGGGCAATGGCTACACCTTC. V and J are TRBV28 and TRBJ1-2, with 12 nucleotides matching TRBD1. Germline-derived CDR1 and CDR2 are MDHEN and SYDVKM. The CDR3 runs to 15 residues. With V trimmed by 4 bases and J by 6 bases, 6 bases remained unmatched.

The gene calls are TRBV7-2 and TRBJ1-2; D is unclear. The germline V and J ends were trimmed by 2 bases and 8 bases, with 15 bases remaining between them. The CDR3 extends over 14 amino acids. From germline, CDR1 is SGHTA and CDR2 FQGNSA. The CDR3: CASSLTGPQEGYTF. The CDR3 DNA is TGTGCCAGCAGCTTAACCGGGCCCCAGGAGGGCTACACCTTC.

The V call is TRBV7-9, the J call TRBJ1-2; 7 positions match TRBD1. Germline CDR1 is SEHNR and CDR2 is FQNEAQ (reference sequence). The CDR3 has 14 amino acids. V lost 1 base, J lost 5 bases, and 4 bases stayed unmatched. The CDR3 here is CASSLDRGLYGYTF. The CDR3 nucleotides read TGTGCCAGCAGCTTAGACAGGGGACTTTATGGCTACACCTTC.

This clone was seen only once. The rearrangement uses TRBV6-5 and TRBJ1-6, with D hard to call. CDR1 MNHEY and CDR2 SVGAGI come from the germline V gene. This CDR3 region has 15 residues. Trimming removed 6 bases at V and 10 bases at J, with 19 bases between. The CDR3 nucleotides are TGTGCCAGCAGGCATAAGGCCTTCACGGGATCACCCCTCCACTTT. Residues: CASRHKAFTGSPLHF.

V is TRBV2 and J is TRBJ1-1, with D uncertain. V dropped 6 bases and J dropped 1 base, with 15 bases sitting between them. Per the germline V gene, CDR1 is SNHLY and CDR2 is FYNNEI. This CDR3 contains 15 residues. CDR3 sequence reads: CASRKDLDTNTEAFF. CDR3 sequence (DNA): TGTGCCAGCAGAAAGGACTTAGATACGAACACTGAAGCTTTCTTT. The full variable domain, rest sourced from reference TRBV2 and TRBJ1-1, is EPEVTQTPSHQVTQMGQEVILRCVPISNHLYFYWYRQILGQKVEFLVSFYNNEISEKSEIFDDQFSVERPDGSNFTLKIRSTKLEDSAMYFCASRKDLDTNTEAFFGQGTRLTVV.

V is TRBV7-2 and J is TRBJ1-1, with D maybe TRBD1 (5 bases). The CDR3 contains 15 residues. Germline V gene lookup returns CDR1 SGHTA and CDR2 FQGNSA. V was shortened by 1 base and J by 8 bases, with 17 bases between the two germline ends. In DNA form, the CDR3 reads TGTGCCAGCAGCTTAGTCGAATTAAGAGGGGAGGAAGCTTTCTTT. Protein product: CASSLVELRGEEAFF.

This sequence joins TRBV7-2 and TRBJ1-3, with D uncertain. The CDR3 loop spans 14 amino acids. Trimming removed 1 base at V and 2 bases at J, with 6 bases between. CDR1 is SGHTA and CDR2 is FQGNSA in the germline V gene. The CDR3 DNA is TGTGCCAGCAGCTTAGTACGAGCTGGAAACACCATATATTTT. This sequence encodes CASSLVRAGNTIYF.

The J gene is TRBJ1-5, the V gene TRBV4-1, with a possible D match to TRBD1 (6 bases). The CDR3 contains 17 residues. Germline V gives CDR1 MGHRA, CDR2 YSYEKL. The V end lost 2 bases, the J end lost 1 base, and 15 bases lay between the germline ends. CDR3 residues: CASSQPPGGRSNQPQHF. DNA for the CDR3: TGCGCCAGCAGCCAACCCCCGGGGGGGCGCAGCAATCAGCCCCAGCATTTT.

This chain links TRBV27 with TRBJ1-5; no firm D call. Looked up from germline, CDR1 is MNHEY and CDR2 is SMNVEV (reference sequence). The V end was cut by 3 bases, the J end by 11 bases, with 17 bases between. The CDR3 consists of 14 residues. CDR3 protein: CASSFLSGDTAQHF. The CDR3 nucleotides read TGTGCCAGCAGTTTCCTATCCGGTGACACGGCCCAGCATTTT.

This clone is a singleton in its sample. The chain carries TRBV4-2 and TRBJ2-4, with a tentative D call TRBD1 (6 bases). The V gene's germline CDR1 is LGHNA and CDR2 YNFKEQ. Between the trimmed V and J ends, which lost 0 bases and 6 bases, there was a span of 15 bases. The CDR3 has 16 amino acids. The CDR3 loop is CASSQDHTGFPNIQYF. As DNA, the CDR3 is TGTGCCAGCAGCCAAGATCATACAGGGTTTCCAAACATTCAGTACTTC.

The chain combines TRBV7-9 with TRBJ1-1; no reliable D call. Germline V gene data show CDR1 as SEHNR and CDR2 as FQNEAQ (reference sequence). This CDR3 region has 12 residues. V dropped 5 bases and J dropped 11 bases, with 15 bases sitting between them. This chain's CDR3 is CASSPDPFGAFF. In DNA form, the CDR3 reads TGTGCCAGCAGCCCGGACCCCTTTGGGGCTTTCTTT.

CDR3 loop: CASSSPSPSRNYGYTF. In DNA, the CDR3 is TGTGCCAGCAGTTCTCCTTCGCCGTCGAGAAACTATGGCTACACCTTC. The chain is built from TRBV28 and TRBJ1-2; D ambiguous. Germline V gene sequence: CDR1 MDHEN, CDR2 SYDVKM. Trimming took off 4 bases at V and 2 bases at J, with 17 bases between the two ends. This CDR3 is 16 amino acids long.

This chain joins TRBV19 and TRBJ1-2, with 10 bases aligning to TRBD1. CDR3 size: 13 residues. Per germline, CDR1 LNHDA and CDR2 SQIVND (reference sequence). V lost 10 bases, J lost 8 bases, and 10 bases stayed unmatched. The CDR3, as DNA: TGTGCCACCGGGGACAGGGGAATAGAAGGCTACACCTTC. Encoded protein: CATGDRGIEGYTF. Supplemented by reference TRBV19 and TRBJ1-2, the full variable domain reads DGGITQSPKYLFRKEGQNVTLSCEQNLNHDAMYWYRQDPGQGLRLIYYSQIVNDFQKGDIAEGYSVSREKKESFPLTVTSAQKNPTAFYLCATGDRGIEGYTFGSGTRLTVV.

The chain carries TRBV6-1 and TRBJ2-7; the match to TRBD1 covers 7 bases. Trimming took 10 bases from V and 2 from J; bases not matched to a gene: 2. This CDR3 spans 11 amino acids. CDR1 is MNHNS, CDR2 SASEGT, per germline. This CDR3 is CAMGTAYEQYF. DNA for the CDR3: TGTGCCATGGGGACAGCCTACGAGCAGTACTTC.

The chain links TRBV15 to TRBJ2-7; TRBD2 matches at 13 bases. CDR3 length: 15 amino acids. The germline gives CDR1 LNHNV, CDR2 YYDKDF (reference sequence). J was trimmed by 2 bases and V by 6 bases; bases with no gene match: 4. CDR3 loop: CATRLGTSGAYEQYF. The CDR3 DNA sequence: TGTGCCACCAGACTAGGGACTAGCGGGGCCTACGAGCAGTACTTC.

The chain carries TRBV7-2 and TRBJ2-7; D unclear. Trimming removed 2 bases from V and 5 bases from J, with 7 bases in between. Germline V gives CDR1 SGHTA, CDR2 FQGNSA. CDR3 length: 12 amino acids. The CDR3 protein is CASSLRVDEQYF. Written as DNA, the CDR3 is TGTGCCAGCAGCTTACGGGTCGACGAGCAGTACTTC. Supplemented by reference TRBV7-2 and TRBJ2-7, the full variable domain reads GAGVSQSPSNKVTEKGKDVELRCDPISGHTALYWYRQSLGQGLEFLIYFQGNSAPDKSGLPSDRFSAERTGGSVSTLTIQRTQQEDSAVYLCASSLRVDEQYFGPGTRLTVT.

CDR3 protein: CAPPGLEAFF. CDR3 sequence (DNA): TGTGCCCCACCAGGCCTTGAAGCTTTCTTT. The chain combines TRBV11-3 with TRBJ1-1; D remains ambiguous. Trimming stripped 11 bases from V and 7 bases from J, with 11 bases between. Germline lookup yields CDR1 SGHNT and CDR2 YENEEA. The CDR3 totals 10 residues. Full variable domain (rest looked up from reference TRBV11-3 and TRBJ1-1): EAGVVQSPRYKIIEKKQPVAFWCNPISGHNTLYWYLQNLGQGPELLIRYENEEAVDDSQLPKDRFSAERLKGVDSTLKIQPAELGDSAVYLCAPPGLEAFFGQGTRLTVV.

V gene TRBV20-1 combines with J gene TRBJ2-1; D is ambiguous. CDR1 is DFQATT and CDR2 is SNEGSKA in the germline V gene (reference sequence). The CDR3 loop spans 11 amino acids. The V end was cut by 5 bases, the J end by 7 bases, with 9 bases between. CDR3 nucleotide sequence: TGCAGTGCTTTCCCCTGGAATGAGCAGTTCTTC. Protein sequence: CSAFPWNEQFF.

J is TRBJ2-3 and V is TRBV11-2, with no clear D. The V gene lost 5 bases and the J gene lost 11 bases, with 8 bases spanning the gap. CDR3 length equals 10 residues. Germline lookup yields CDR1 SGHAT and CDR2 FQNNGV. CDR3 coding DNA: TGTGCCAGCAGCACCTTGGGGCAGTATTTT. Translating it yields CASSTLGQYF.

The CDR3 DNA reads TGTGCCAGCAGCGTAGCCTCTGTAGTGAGCTCCTACAATGAGCAGTTCTTC. It encodes CASSVASVVSSYNEQFF. This chain connects TRBV9 to TRBJ2-1; D is unclear. CDR3 size: 17 residues. With 0 bases removed from V and 0 bases from J, the gap between germline ends came to 13 bases. Germline CDR1 is SGDLS and CDR2 is YYNGEE.